The source of this T cell receptor beta chain is a study of blood T cell repertoires in COVID-19. V lost 7 bases and J 0 bases, leaving 9 bases between the germline ends. Germline V gene sequence: CDR1 MNHEY, CDR2 SMNVEV (reference sequence). CDR3 length equals 13 residues. Original analysis: Counts of nucleated cells, estimated from reference gene primer amplification, were obtained. Some clones are missing from TCRdb's copy, which holds only in-frame ones; the method was immunoSEQ multiplex PCR. V, J and clone size are taken as reported in that table, and D and trimming were inferred from the DNA itself. This sample has about 220,000 clones; 82% occur once, and the top ten carry more than 3%.

The rearrangement links TRBV27 to TRBJ1-1; D may be TRBD1 (5 bases). This TCR was recovered from a woman in her fifties or sixties who had recovered from COVID-19. The sample consisted of PBMCs or T cells enriched from blood (not recorded which). The CDR3: CASKEGLNTEAFF. DNA for the CDR3: TGTGCCAGCAAGGAGGGGTTGAACACTGAAGCTTTCTTT.